The T cell receptor beta chain under discussion was sequenced for a study of CD8 T cells in Susac syndrome. Study-wide context: Of the sequenced Susac syndrome patients, six had active disease and about 8 were in remission. There were Susac syndrome patients who were therapy-naive at blood draw, others on corticosteroids, and others on intravenous immunoglobulin alone. Overall study results and limits: Where Susac syndrome CD4+ T cell repertoires were concerned, no clonal expansion was evident.

RNA was extracted with the RNeasy kit, and a quantity of about 0.5 to 1 ug was reverse transcribed using random hexamers. One entry per CDR3 protein, called by TCRdb with MiXCR from the immunoSEQ multiplex PCR reads. The sample lists 150,000 or so distinct CDR3 sequences; roughly 95% were seen once. V was pared by 4 bases and J by 2 bases, with 15 bases between. The length of the CDR3 is 15 residues. CDR1 and CDR2 (germline): MNHEY, SVGEGT. Both CD4+ and CD8+ T cells were negatively isolated, and TEMRA cells underwent FACS enrichment. About this clonotype itself: Its cognate antigen is unknown.

This sequence was found in a human donor with Susac syndrome. This chain links TRBV6-2 or TRBV6-3 with TRBJ2-7, with D tentatively TRBD1 or TRBD2 (6 bases each). The sample comprised CD4+ T cells from PBMCs. The CDR3 DNA follows: TGTGCCAGCAGTTGGGGGCGGGACACAACCTACGAGCAGTACTTC. Its translation: CASSWGRDTTYEQYF.